This is a list of T cell receptor beta chains from one sample in a study of CD8+ T cells in alopecia areata. Only in-frame clones appear in the TCRdb table, and some are missing; sequencing was by immunoSEQ multiplex PCR. The sample shows approximately 200,000 clones, 50% to 60% of them seen only once. This material consisted of CD4+ T cells sorted from blood, taken at week 4, from a patient treated with tofacitinib. The source of these receptors is a human donor with alopecia areata. The CDR3 runs from the conserved cysteine through the conserved F or W. Each record gives: D gene, J gene, clone size, V gene, CDR3 protein, CDR3 DNA. A D gene is named only where the DNA matches it firmly. The listing skips clone size in some rows; elsewhere it reads once, few, many or a size class.

d_gene: TRBD1
j_gene: TRBJ1-1
abundance: few
v_gene: TRBV7-3
CDR3aa: CASSPSGGQGHTEAFF
CDR3nt: TGTGCCAGCAGCCCCTCGGGGGGACAGGGTCACACTGAAGCTTTCTTT

d_gene: NA
j_gene: TRBJ1-5
abundance: NA
v_gene: TRBV5-4
CDR3aa: CASSPGGGQPQHF
CDR3nt: TGTGCCAGCAGCCCCGGGGGCGGGCAGCCCCAGCATTTT

d_gene: NA
j_gene: TRBJ2-4
abundance: once
v_gene: TRBV2
CDR3aa: CASSVGILAKNIQYF
CDR3nt: TGTGCCAGCAGTGTTGGAATCCTAGCCAAAAACATTCAGTACTTC

d_gene: NA
j_gene: TRBJ2-1
abundance: NA
v_gene: TRBV30
CDR3aa: CAWSSLVSYNEQFF
CDR3nt: TGTGCCTGGAGTAGCCTAGTTTCATACAATGAGCAGTTCTTC

d_gene: TRBD2
j_gene: TRBJ2-3
abundance: NA
v_gene: TRBV5-1
CDR3aa: CASTRTSGVDTQYF
CDR3nt: TGCGCCAGCACCCGGACTAGCGGGGTAGATACGCAGTATTTT

d_gene: NA
j_gene: TRBJ2-5
abundance: NA
v_gene: TRBV29-1
CDR3aa: CSVGGRTQETQYF
CDR3nt: TGCAGCGTTGGAGGCCGGACCCAAGAGACCCAGTACTTC

d_gene: NA
j_gene: TRBJ1-6
abundance: NA
v_gene: TRBV28
CDR3aa: CASSLWGSRNSPLHF
CDR3nt: TGTGCCAGCAGTTTATGGGGGTCTAGGAATTCACCCCTCCACTTT

d_gene: NA
j_gene: TRBJ1-3
abundance: few
v_gene: TRBV9
CDR3aa: CASSVDAGYSGNTIYF
CDR3nt: TGTGCCAGCAGCGTAGATGCAGGTTACTCTGGAAACACCATATATTTT

d_gene: NA
j_gene: TRBJ2-3
abundance: NA
v_gene: TRBV7-9
CDR3aa: CASSLVRAGNTDTQYF
CDR3nt: TGTGCCAGCAGCTTAGTCCGGGCGGGAAACACAGATACGCAGTATTTT

d_gene: NA
j_gene: TRBJ1-2
abundance: NA
v_gene: TRBV5-4
CDR3aa: CASSFGLNNYGYTF
CDR3nt: TGTGCCAGCAGCTTTGGGCTAAACAACTATGGCTACACCTTC

d_gene: TRBD1
j_gene: TRBJ2-4
abundance: few
v_gene: TRBV30
CDR3aa: CAWGGTGGATNIQYF
CDR3nt: TGTGCCTGGGGCGGGACAGGTGGGGCGACAAACATTCAGTACTTC

d_gene: NA
j_gene: TRBJ1-2
abundance: once
v_gene: TRBV30
CDR3aa: CAWSADFANYGYTF
CDR3nt: TGTGCCTGGAGTGCGGATTTCGCTAACTATGGCTACACCTTC

d_gene: TRBD1
j_gene: TRBJ2-2
abundance: NA
v_gene: TRBV5-1
CDR3aa: CASSPWTGGDTGELFF
CDR3nt: TGCGCCAGCAGCCCTTGGACAGGGGGCGACACCGGGGAGCTGTTTTTT

d_gene: NA
j_gene: TRBJ2-4
abundance: NA
v_gene: TRBV2
CDR3aa: CASSVEFLAKNIQYF
CDR3nt: TGTGCCAGCAGTGTCGAGTTTCTAGCCAAAAACATTCAGTACTTC

d_gene: NA
j_gene: TRBJ1-2
abundance: NA
v_gene: TRBV29-1
CDR3aa: CSGANRGLYGYTF
CDR3nt: TGCAGCGGAGCCAATCGGGGTCTCTATGGCTACACCTTC

d_gene: TRBD1
j_gene: TRBJ2-3
abundance: NA
v_gene: TRBV5-6
CDR3aa: CASSLPTGGPDTQYF
CDR3nt: TGTGCCAGCAGCTTACCGACAGGGGGCCCAGATACGCAGTATTTT

d_gene: NA
j_gene: TRBJ1-1
abundance: NA
v_gene: TRBV30
CDR3aa: CAWKLNTEAFF
CDR3nt: TGTGCCTGGAAACTGAACACTGAAGCTTTCTTT

d_gene: TRBD1
j_gene: TRBJ2-7
abundance: NA
v_gene: TRBV30
CDR3aa: CAWSKGQGNEQYF
CDR3nt: TGTGCCTGGAGTAAGGGACAGGGAAACGAGCAGTACTTC

d_gene: NA
j_gene: TRBJ2-7
abundance: NA
v_gene: TRBV30
CDR3aa: CAWRHSYEQYF
CDR3nt: TGTGCCTGGAGACATTCCTACGAGCAGTACTTC

d_gene: NA
j_gene: TRBJ2-7
abundance: NA
v_gene: TRBV5-1
CDR3aa: CASSSDGPYEQYF
CDR3nt: TGCGCCAGCAGCTCGGACGGTCCCTACGAGCAGTACTTC

d_gene: NA
j_gene: TRBJ1-1
abundance: NA
v_gene: TRBV30
CDR3aa: CAWVGRRRTEAFF
CDR3nt: TGTGCCTGGGTCGGAAGACGGCGGACTGAAGCTTTCTTT

d_gene: NA
j_gene: TRBJ2-2
abundance: NA
v_gene: TRBV5-4
CDR3aa: CASSLSLGTGELFF
CDR3nt: TGTGCCAGCAGCTTGTCTCTAGGCACCGGGGAGCTGTTTTTT

d_gene: TRBD1
j_gene: TRBJ1-1
abundance: NA
v_gene: TRBV4-1
CDR3aa: CASSRLGQGQRDTEAFF
CDR3nt: TGCGCCAGCAGCCGTCTCGGACAGGGACAAAGGGATACTGAAGCTTTCTTT

d_gene: NA
j_gene: TRBJ1-5
abundance: NA
v_gene: TRBV30
CDR3aa: CAWSGEGSSQPQHF
CDR3nt: TGTGCCTGGAGTGGAGAAGGTTCCTCACAGCCCCAGCATTTT

d_gene: NA
j_gene: TRBJ1-1
abundance: NA
v_gene: TRBV30
CDR3aa: CAWTYNTEAFF
CDR3nt: TGTGCCTGGACTTACAACACTGAAGCTTTCTTT

d_gene: NA
j_gene: TRBJ2-6
abundance: NA
v_gene: TRBV29-1
CDR3aa: CSVAQGNSGANVLTF
CDR3nt: TGCAGCGTCGCCCAGGGGAACTCTGGGGCCAACGTCCTGACTTTC

d_gene: NA
j_gene: TRBJ2-3
abundance: NA
v_gene: TRBV7-9
CDR3aa: CASSAGSLTDTQYF
CDR3nt: TGTGCCAGCAGCGCCGGGAGCCTAACAGATACGCAGTATTTT

d_gene: TRBD1
j_gene: TRBJ1-5
abundance: once
v_gene: TRBV2
CDR3aa: CASSLQGEGQPQHF
CDR3nt: TGTGCCAGCAGCCTACAGGGGGAGGGTCAGCCCCAGCATTTT

d_gene: NA
j_gene: TRBJ1-2
abundance: NA
v_gene: TRBV27
CDR3aa: CASSLSGQGYGYTF
CDR3nt: TGTGCCAGCAGTTTATCGGGGCAGGGGTATGGCTACACCTTC

d_gene: TRBD1
j_gene: TRBJ2-2
abundance: NA
v_gene: TRBV15
CDR3aa: CATSRDDRDTGELFF
CDR3nt: TGTGCCACCAGCAGAGACGACAGGGACACCGGGGAGCTGTTTTTT

d_gene: NA
j_gene: TRBJ2-5
abundance: NA
v_gene: TRBV6-6
CDR3aa: CASSYEETQYF
CDR3nt: TGTGCCAGCAGTTACGAGGAGACCCAGTACTTC

d_gene: NA
j_gene: TRBJ1-2
abundance: NA
v_gene: TRBV6-5
CDR3aa: CASKGGRGTYGYTF
CDR3nt: TGTGCCAGCAAGGGGGGGAGGGGGACTTATGGCTACACCTTC

d_gene: NA
j_gene: TRBJ2-7
abundance: few
v_gene: TRBV10-3
CDR3aa: CATNLAGSYEQYF
CDR3nt: TGTGCCACAAACTTAGCAGGCTCCTACGAGCAGTACTTC

d_gene: NA
j_gene: TRBJ2-7
abundance: NA
v_gene: TRBV7-9
CDR3aa: CASSENYEQYF
CDR3nt: TGTGCCAGCAGCGAGAATTACGAGCAGTACTTC

d_gene: NA
j_gene: TRBJ2-3
abundance: few
v_gene: TRBV10-3
CDR3aa: CAISESMAAGDTQYF
CDR3nt: TGTGCCATCAGTGAGTCGATGGCAGCTGGAGATACGCAGTATTTT

d_gene: NA
j_gene: TRBJ2-1
abundance: NA
v_gene: TRBV30
CDR3aa: CAWSPNPYNEQFF
CDR3nt: TGTGCCTGGAGTCCAAATCCGTACAATGAGCAGTTCTTC

d_gene: NA
j_gene: TRBJ1-5
abundance: NA
v_gene: TRBV5-1
CDR3aa: CASSLDGMSNQPQHF
CDR3nt: TGCGCCAGCAGCTTGGATGGGATGAGCAATCAGCCCCAGCATTTT

d_gene: NA
j_gene: TRBJ1-1
abundance: few
v_gene: TRBV5-1
CDR3aa: CASSVYRENTEAFF
CDR3nt: TGCGCCAGCAGCGTATATCGGGAGAACACTGAAGCTTTCTTT

d_gene: TRBD1
j_gene: TRBJ2-3
abundance: NA
v_gene: TRBV10-3
CDR3aa: CAISPTDRERTDTQYF
CDR3nt: TGTGCCATCAGCCCTACGGACAGGGAAAGGACAGATACGCAGTATTTT

d_gene: TRBD1
j_gene: TRBJ2-5
abundance: NA
v_gene: TRBV10-3
CDR3aa: CAISERDRGQETQYF
CDR3nt: TGTGCCATCAGTGAGAGGGACAGGGGCCAAGAGACCCAGTACTTC

d_gene: NA
j_gene: TRBJ1-2
abundance: few
v_gene: TRBV6-1
CDR3aa: CASRAGVEDYGYTF
CDR3nt: TGTGCCAGCAGGGCAGGGGTAGAAGACTATGGCTACACCTTC

d_gene: NA
j_gene: TRBJ2-3
abundance: NA
v_gene: TRBV4-2
CDR3aa: CASSQVTGVVTDTQYF
CDR3nt: TGTGCCAGCAGCCAAGTAACGGGGGTGGTGACAGATACGCAGTATTTT

d_gene: NA
j_gene: TRBJ2-7
abundance: NA
v_gene: TRBV25-1
CDR3aa: CASSPDFYEQYF
CDR3nt: TGTGCCAGCAGCCCAGACTTCTACGAGCAGTACTTC

d_gene: NA
j_gene: TRBJ2-7
abundance: few
v_gene: TRBV25-1
CDR3aa: CASSEPGRQGPYEQYF
CDR3nt: TGTGCCAGCAGTGAGCCCGGGAGACAGGGTCCCTACGAGCAGTACTTC

d_gene: NA
j_gene: TRBJ2-5
abundance: NA
v_gene: TRBV28
CDR3aa: CASRPPGLHQYF
CDR3nt: TGTGCCAGCAGGCCGCCGGGACTCCACCAGTACTTC

d_gene: NA
j_gene: TRBJ1-2
abundance: NA
v_gene: TRBV11-2
CDR3aa: CASSYSTGSDGYTF
CDR3nt: TGTGCCAGCAGCTACTCCACAGGGAGTGACGGCTACACCTTC

d_gene: NA
j_gene: TRBJ1-6
abundance: few
v_gene: TRBV7-2
CDR3aa: CASSLRTPNLDSPLHF
CDR3nt: TGTGCCAGCAGCTTGAGGACTCCCAATCTGGATTCACCCCTCCACTTT

d_gene: NA
j_gene: TRBJ2-3
abundance: NA
v_gene: TRBV30
CDR3aa: CAWSLADTQYF
CDR3nt: TGTGCCTGGAGTTTGGCAGATACGCAGTATTTT

d_gene: TRBD1
j_gene: TRBJ1-2
abundance: NA
v_gene: TRBV4-3
CDR3aa: CASSPSGGQGAYGYTF
CDR3nt: TGCGCCAGCAGCCCCTCGGGCGGACAGGGGGCCTATGGCTACACCTTC

d_gene: NA
j_gene: TRBJ1-1
abundance: NA
v_gene: TRBV30
CDR3aa: CAWSVLWARGPEAFF
CDR3nt: TGTGCCTGGAGTGTACTGTGGGCCCGCGGCCCTGAAGCTTTCTTT

d_gene: NA
j_gene: TRBJ1-5
abundance: few
v_gene: TRBV19
CDR3aa: CAPREKGCFLDQPQHF
CDR3nt: TGTGCCCCCCGGGAAAAGGGTTGCTTCTTGGATCAGCCCCAGCATTTT

d_gene: NA
j_gene: TRBJ1-1
abundance: NA
v_gene: TRBV7-2
CDR3aa: CASSSTGPSEAFF
CDR3nt: TGTGCCAGCAGTTCTACCGGGCCGTCTGAAGCTTTCTTT

d_gene: TRBD1
j_gene: TRBJ2-2
abundance: NA
v_gene: TRBV6-6
CDR3aa: CASTQRPQGAGELFF
CDR3nt: TGTGCCAGCACCCAGCGGCCCCAGGGGGCCGGGGAGCTGTTTTTT

d_gene: TRBD1
j_gene: TRBJ1-2
abundance: NA
v_gene: TRBV4-1
CDR3aa: CASSQTGTGDGYTF
CDR3nt: TGCGCCAGCAGCCAAACCGGGACAGGGGATGGCTACACCTTC

d_gene: NA
j_gene: TRBJ2-5
abundance: NA
v_gene: TRBV7-9
CDR3aa: CASSLVLGAPRTQYF
CDR3nt: TGTGCCAGCAGCTTAGTCCTGGGGGCGCCCAGGACCCAGTACTTC

d_gene: TRBD1
j_gene: TRBJ1-1
abundance: NA
v_gene: TRBV7-8
CDR3aa: CASSMTGKNTEAFF
CDR3nt: TGTGCCAGCAGCATGACAGGGAAGAACACTGAAGCTTTCTTT

d_gene: NA
j_gene: TRBJ2-1
abundance: few
v_gene: TRBV19
CDR3aa: CASTRGAYNEQFF
CDR3nt: TGTGCCAGTACGAGGGGAGCCTACAATGAGCAGTTCTTC

d_gene: TRBD1
j_gene: TRBJ2-2
abundance: NA
v_gene: TRBV6-9
CDR3aa: CASSYSQGACRELFF
CDR3nt: TGTGCCAGCAGTTATTCGCAGGGGGCCTGCAGGGAGCTGTTTTTT

d_gene: TRBD1
j_gene: TRBJ2-5
abundance: few
v_gene: TRBV4-3
CDR3aa: CASSQDRAETQYF
CDR3nt: TGCGCCAGCAGCCAGGACAGGGCCGAGACCCAGTACTTC